Listed here are 21 T cell receptor beta chains from one sample, sequenced in a study of T cell responses to AZD1222 COVID-19 vaccine. Data came from immunoSEQ multiplex PCR; TCRdb stores just in-frame clones and leaves some out. The sample shows roughly 120,000 clones, about nine tenths of them seen only once. This material consisted of peripheral blood, taken on day 0 of AZD1222 vaccination. Every receptor here comes from an adult in good health.

The CDR3 sequence is CASSPAYPPGSGNTIYF. In nucleotides, the CDR3 is TGCGCCAGCAGCCCCGCTTATCCCCCGGGCTCTGGAAACACCATATATTTT. The J gene is TRBJ1-3, the V gene TRBV4-3, with D hard to call. V lost 4 bases to trimming and J lost 0 bases, with 16 bases between them. CDR3 length equals 17 residues. Per the germline V gene, CDR1 is LGHNA and CDR2 is YSLEER.

The chain has TRBV4-1 and TRBJ1-2; 8 bases align to TRBD1. Germline trimming cut 1 base from V and 4 bases from J; bases unmatched to any gene: 11. This CDR3 region has 17 residues. CDR1 and CDR2 (germline): MGHRA, YSYEKL. The CDR3, as DNA: TGCGCCAGCAGCCAAGCCGACAGGGGAACAGACGGCTATGGCTACACCTTC. It specifies CASSQADRGTDGYGYTF.

The chain is built from TRBV4-3 and TRBJ1-6; 10 bases line up with TRBD1. CDR3 size: 15 residues. With V trimmed by 4 bases and J by 9 bases, 6 bases remained unmatched. Germline CDR1 and CDR2: LGHNA and YSLEER. CDR3 sequence (DNA): TGCGCCAGCAGCCGTGGAGGACAGGGGGTTTCACCCCTCCACTTT. Translation gives CASSRGGQGVSPLHF.

In regard to this clone: Within the sample, other DNA sequences also encode this same CDR3. V is TRBV2 and J is TRBJ1-2; D gene unclear. V was clipped by 0 bases and J by 4 bases, with 6 bases between them. Looked up from germline, CDR1 is SNHLY and CDR2 is FYNNEI. The CDR3 sequence is 13 residues long. CDR3 DNA sequence: TGTGCCAGCAGTGAAGCGCGTTCCTATGGCTACACCTTC. This encodes CASSEARSYGYTF.

The chain uses TRBV9 and TRBJ2-4, with D tentatively TRBD2 (7 bases). Trimming removed 4 bases at V and 7 bases at J, with 18 bases between. Germline V gene lookup returns CDR1 SGDLS and CDR2 YYNGEE. The CDR3 has 15 residues. This CDR3 is CASSRGGGARNIQYF. DNA of the CDR3: TGTGCCAGCAGCCGAGGGGGAGGGGCCCGGAACATTCAGTACTTC.

This chain's CDR3 is CASWTSTRGYTF. In DNA, the CDR3 is TGTGCCAGCTGGACAAGTACCCGAGGCTACACCTTC. V is TRBV25-1 and J is TRBJ1-2, with D perhaps matching TRBD1 (5 bases). From germline, CDR1 is MGHDK and CDR2 SYGVNS. V was clipped by 8 bases and J by 8 bases, with 15 bases between them. This CDR3 contains 12 residues.

The CDR3 reads CASSYDVKTDTQYF. The CDR3 DNA reads TGTGCCAGCAGCTACGACGTCAAAACAGATACGCAGTATTTT. The chain couples TRBV5-8 to TRBJ2-3; D unclear. Germline CDR1 reads SGHTS; CDR2 reads YDEGEE. The CDR3 runs to 14 residues. Trimming removed 3 bases from V and 3 bases from J, with 11 bases in between.

V gene TRBV5-5 combines with J gene TRBJ1-2, with 8 bases lining up with TRBD1. This CDR3 is built from 16 residues. V dropped 3 bases and J dropped 1; count of bases not matched to a gene: 8. The germline V gene encodes CDR1 SGHKS and CDR2 YYEKEE (reference sequence). The CDR3 region is CASSSGTGNFNYGYTF. In nucleotides, the CDR3 is TGTGCCAGCAGCTCAGGGACAGGAAACTTTAACTATGGCTACACCTTC.

The rearrangement joins TRBV12-3 or TRBV12-4 to TRBJ2-7; no definite D call. Trimming took 7 bases from V and 0 from J, leaving 10 bases between them. CDR3 length: 13 residues. The CDR3: CASTQSGSYEQYF. The CDR3, as DNA: TGTGCCAGCACCCAATCGGGCTCCTACGAGCAGTACTTC.

This clone was seen a single time. The rearrangement links TRBV2 to TRBJ1-1, with 8 bases fitting TRBD1. The V gene end was trimmed by 2 bases and the J gene end by 1 base; junction bases not matched to a gene: 9. There are 17 residues in the CDR3. The V gene's germline CDR1 is SNHLY and CDR2 FYNNEI. The CDR3 sequence is CASSEKRGQGSNTEAFF. In DNA form, the CDR3 reads TGTGCCAGCAGTGAAAAAAGAGGACAGGGATCGAACACTGAAGCTTTCTTT.

The chain combines TRBV7-8 with TRBJ2-1; D could derive from TRBD1 or TRBD2 (5 bases each). The germline CDR1 and CDR2 sequences are SGHVS and FQNEAQ. Trimming removed 0 bases from V and 4 bases from J, with 22 bases in between. There are 19 residues in the CDR3. The CDR3 loop is CASSLAAVGAGGRYNEQFF. In DNA form, the CDR3 reads TGTGCCAGCAGCTTAGCGGCGGTAGGGGCGGGTGGTAGGTACAATGAGCAGTTCTTC.

The chain links TRBV5-1 to TRBJ1-5, with D hard to call. The CDR3 is 14 amino acids. V was shortened by 0 bases and J by 3 bases, with 7 bases between the two germline ends. Germline-derived CDR1 and CDR2 are SGHRS and YFSETQ. The CDR3 region has the DNA TGCGCCAGCAGCTTGGGCACAGCCAATCAGCCCCAGCATTTT. Translating gives CASSLGTANQPQHF.

V and J are TRBV1 and TRBJ1-1; the table's D call TRBD1 went unverified against the DNA. TRBV1 is labeled a pseudogene. This CDR3 contains 14 residues. The CDR3 DNA sequence: TGCACCAGCAGCCAGGGCACAGGGTTCACTGAAGCTTTCTTT. As protein: CTSSQGTGFTEAFF.

This chain uses TRBV9 with TRBJ1-1; no firm D call. The CDR3 contains 13 residues. Trimming removed 1 base from V and 4 bases from J, with 8 bases in between. Germline V lookup: CDR1 SGDLS, CDR2 YYNGEE. In DNA, the CDR3 is TGTGCCAGCAGCGTAAACACTCTCACTGAAGCTTTCTTT. This codes for CASSVNTLTEAFF.

The chain links TRBV4-1 to TRBJ2-7; possibly TRBD1 for D (7 bases). V was shortened by 4 bases and J by 3 bases, with 19 bases between the two germline ends. Germline V gene lookup returns CDR1 MGHRA and CDR2 YSYEKL. CDR3 length equals 16 residues. The CDR3 here is CASSLGRRGPNYEQYF. For the CDR3, the DNA is TGCGCCAGCAGCCTCGGAAGGAGGGGGCCCAACTACGAGCAGTACTTC.

The chain has TRBV5-4 and TRBJ1-2, with D perhaps matching TRBD1 (6 bases). This CDR3 contains 15 residues. Germline CDR1 reads SGHNT; CDR2 reads YYREEE (reference sequence). Trimming cost V 2 bases and J 6 bases, with 17 bases left between them. CDR3 sequence (DNA): TGTGCCAGCAGCTTACAGGGCGGTTATGTGGATGGCTACACCTTC. Translating gives CASSLQGGYVDGYTF.

V usage is TRBV5-1 and J usage is TRBJ1-5; 7 bases are shared with TRBD1. Germline CDR1 is SGHRS and CDR2 is YFSETQ. The CDR3 sequence is 14 residues long. V lost 7 bases, J lost 3 bases, and 7 bases stayed unmatched. CDR3 in amino acids: CASSSGTDNQPQHF. The CDR3 bases are TGCGCCAGCTCCTCCGGGACAGACAATCAGCCCCAGCATTTT. Complete variable domain (other parts from reference TRBV5-1 and TRBJ1-5): KAGVTQTPRYLIKTRGQQVTLSCSPISGHRSVSWYQQTPGQGLQFLFEYFSETQRNKGNFPGRFSGRQFSNSRSEMNVSTLELGDSALYLCASSSGTDNQPQHFGDGTRLSIL.

Remarks on this clone: The junction differs from germline at one of its ends, possibly a read error. The chain carries TRBV6-1 and TRBJ2-7; 9 bases fit TRBD1. Germline V CDR1 and CDR2: MNHNS, SASEGT. This CDR3 contains 13 residues. CDR3 nucleotides: TGTGCCAGCAGGGAAGGTACCGGGACAGGGTTGTACTTC. Translation: CASREGTGTGLYF.

V and J are TRBV4-2 and TRBJ2-2, with a weak D call TRBD2 (5 bases). Germline V gene lookup returns CDR1 LGHNA and CDR2 YNFKEQ. The CDR3 sequence is 13 residues long. V was trimmed by 2 bases and J by 7 bases, leaving 8 bases between them. CDR3 in DNA: TGTGCCAGCAGCCAACTAGCCATCGGGGAGCTGTTTTTT. Its protein product is CASSQLAIGELFF.

This rearrangement joins TRBV27 to TRBJ1-2; 9 bases agree with TRBD1. J lost 6 bases, V lost 5 bases, and 4 bases had no gene match. Germline assignment: CDR1 MNHEY and CDR2 SMNVEV (reference sequence). The CDR3 has 13 amino acids. The CDR3 is CASSLTGGDGYTF. The CDR3 DNA sequence: TGTGCCAGCAGTCTTACAGGGGGCGATGGCTACACCTTC.

The CDR3 region is CASSFRGYTF. Written as DNA, the CDR3 is TGTGCCAGCAGCTTCCGTGGCTACACCTTC. The chain joins TRBV6-5 to TRBJ1-2; D is undetermined. The V end lost 6 bases, the J end lost 7 bases, and 6 bases lay between the germline ends. Germline CDR1 reads MNHEY; CDR2 reads SVGAGI. The CDR3 is 10 amino acids.